The 22 T cell receptor beta chains presented below share a single source sample, sequenced in a study of blood T cell repertoires in COVID-19. The table came from immunoSEQ multiplex PCR; TCRdb's copy has only in-frame clones and leaves some out. Of tens of thousands of clones listed, about 86% are singletons. Input material: peripheral blood. These receptors were taken from a woman in her sixties or seventies with acute or convalescent COVID-19.

The chain couples TRBV30 to TRBJ1-1; the D is unclear. This CDR3 spans 11 amino acids. Germline lookup yields CDR1 GTSNPN and CDR2 SVGIG (reference sequence). Between the trimmed V and J ends, which lost 0 bases and 8 bases, there was a span of 7 bases. Here the CDR3 DNA reads TGTGCCTGGAGTGTACGCAGGGAAGCTTTCTTT. Protein: CAWSVRREAFF. The variable domain in full, completed from reference TRBV30 and TRBJ1-1, reads SQTIHQWPATLVQPVGSPLSLECTVEGTSNPNLYWYRQAAGRGLQLLFYSVGIGQISSEVPQNLSASRPQDRQFILSSKKLLLSDSGFYLCAWSVRREAFFGQGTRLTVV.

J is TRBJ2-5 and V is TRBV3-1 (or the pseudogene TRBV3-2), with D maybe TRBD1 (6 bases). The germline V gene has CDR1 LGHDT and CDR2 YNNKEL (reference sequence). This CDR3 has 12 residues. Trimming left V 7 bases short and J 1 base short, with 7 bases between. Written as DNA, the CDR3 is TGTGCCAGCAACAGGGTCCAAGAGACCCAGTACTTC. This encodes CASNRVQETQYF.

This clone has just one count. The chain links TRBV19 to TRBJ2-2, with 7 bases lining up with TRBD2. V lost 0 bases to trimming and J lost 0 bases; unmatched junction nucleotides: 1. In germline, CDR1 is LNHDA, CDR2 SQIVND (reference sequence). The CDR3 has 16 residues. The CDR3 DNA sequence: TGTGCCAGTAGTATAGAACGGGGGGCGAACACCGGGGAGCTGTTTTTT. Its protein product is CASSIERGANTGELFF.

J is TRBJ1-2 and V is TRBV19; 9 nucleotides agree with TRBD1. CDR1 and CDR2 (germline): LNHDA, SQIVND (reference sequence). The CDR3 has 14 amino acids. V gave up 6 bases and J gave up 2 bases; unmatched junction bases: 4. CDR3 sequence: CASRLGQGNYGYTF. CDR3 bases: TGTGCCAGTAGGTTGGGACAGGGCAACTATGGCTACACCTTC.

The rearrangement links TRBV6-5 to TRBJ1-1; weak D call: TRBD1 (5 bases). CDR3 length: 15 amino acids. V gave up 5 bases and J gave up 1 base, with 14 bases separating them. CDR1 is MNHEY and CDR2 is SVGAGI in the germline V gene. The CDR3 sequence is CASSPLRRGNTEAFF. In nucleotides, the CDR3 is TGTGCCAGCAGTCCCCTTCGAAGGGGGAACACTGAAGCTTTCTTT.

The chain has TRBV28 and TRBJ1-2; the D gene is possibly TRBD1 (5 bases). The CDR3 has 15 amino acids. V was trimmed by 2 bases and J by 4 bases, leaving 14 bases between them. Germline loops: CDR1 MDHEN, CDR2 SYDVKM. CDR3 region: CASSLPSSGAYGYTF. DNA of the CDR3: TGTGCCAGCAGTTTACCCTCCAGCGGGGCCTATGGCTACACCTTC.

V is TRBV9 and J is TRBJ1-1; D might be TRBD1 (5 bases). The V gene's germline CDR1 is SGDLS and CDR2 YYNGEE. Trimming pared 1 base from V and 1 base from J, leaving 8 bases between. The CDR3 sequence is 14 residues long. The CDR3, as DNA: TGTGCCAGCAGCGTAACCGACAGGAACACTGAAGCTTTCTTT. Translating it yields CASSVTDRNTEAFF.

The V gene is TRBV6-5, the J gene TRBJ1-6, with 10 bases lining up with TRBD1. Germline assignment: CDR1 MNHEY and CDR2 SVGAGI. The CDR3 loop spans 15 amino acids. V shed 2 bases and J 5 bases; nucleotides not matched to a gene: 0. The CDR3 here is CASSYGQGDNSPLHF. CDR3 nucleotide sequence: TGTGCCAGCAGTTACGGACAGGGGGATAATTCACCCCTCCACTTT.

The chain joins TRBV7-2 to TRBJ1-1; 10 nucleotides match TRBD1. Germline V lookup: CDR1 SGHTA, CDR2 FQGNSA. V trimming: 6 bases; J trimming: 2 bases; junction bases outside the gene matches: 6. The CDR3 sequence is 15 residues long. The CDR3 spells CASSRQGALNTEAFF. In DNA form, the CDR3 reads TGTGCCAGCAGTCGACAGGGGGCATTAAACACTGAAGCTTTCTTT.

V and J are TRBV3-1 (or the pseudogene TRBV3-2) and TRBJ2-5; D gene ambiguous. The CDR3 has 15 residues. V was pared by 0 bases and J by 5 bases, with 13 bases between. CDR1 LGHDT and CDR2 YNNKEL come from the germline V gene (reference sequence). CDR3 sequence: CASSQDPPRQETQYF. As DNA, the CDR3 is TGTGCCAGCAGCCAAGATCCACCCCGTCAGGAGACCCAGTACTTC.

Concerning this clone: At one end the junction does not follow the germline gene, possibly because of a read error. The rearrangement joins TRBV11-2 to TRBJ2-1; 8 nucleotides align to TRBD2. The germline V gene has CDR1 SGHAT and CDR2 FQNNGV. CDR3 length equals 14 residues. The CDR3 coding sequence is TGTGCCAGCATCCATAGCGGGACCTACAATGGGCAGTTCTTC. This encodes CASIHSGTYNGQFF.

The V call is TRBV4-1, the J call TRBJ2-7; 7 positions agree with TRBD2. Germline CDR1 reads MGHRA; CDR2 reads YSYEKL. V gave up 3 bases and J gave up 0 bases; unmatched junction bases: 14. CDR3 size: 18 residues. CDR3 sequence (DNA): TGCGCCAGCAGCCAGCCAACCTCGGTGGGGGGGGGCTCCTACGAGCAGTACTTC. Translated, it gives CASSQPTSVGGGSYEQYF.

The V gene is TRBV20-1, the J gene TRBJ1-5; 7 positions match TRBD1. The junction had 9 bases not matched to a gene; V was cut back by 3 bases and J by 4 bases. Germline CDR1 and CDR2: DFQATT and SNEGSKA (reference sequence). The CDR3 contains 15 residues. The CDR3 bases are TGCAGTGCTAGTCGACCGGGACAGACAAATCAGCCCCAGCATTTT. Translation: CSASRPGQTNQPQHF.

CDR3 residues: CASSFGRANYGYTF. The CDR3, as DNA: TGTGCCAGCAGTTTCGGTAGAGCTAACTATGGCTACACCTTC. V and J are TRBV27 and TRBJ1-2, with D uncertain. Germline CDR1 and CDR2: MNHEY and SMNVEV (reference sequence). The V and J ends lost 3 bases and 0 bases respectively, with 8 bases between them. This CDR3 comprises 14 residues.

This clone is a singleton in its sample. V and J are TRBV12-3 or TRBV12-4 and TRBJ1-2, with a tentative D call TRBD1 (6 bases). The CDR3 runs to 13 residues. V shed 2 bases and J shed 6 bases, with 10 bases lying between them. The CDR3 bases are TGTGCCAGCAGTTTAAGGTCAGGGGATGGCTACACCTTC. Translating gives CASSLRSGDGYTF.

The V call is TRBV9, the J call TRBJ1-2; D remains ambiguous. This CDR3 has 15 residues. V was shortened by 3 bases and J by 2 bases, with 14 bases between the two germline ends. Germline assignment: CDR1 SGDLS and CDR2 YYNGEE. In DNA, the CDR3 is TGTGCCAGCAGCGGAACCCCCGGCAGGAACTATGGCTACACCTTC. It translates to CASSGTPGRNYGYTF.

CDR3 sequence: CASSLELTGTNQPQHF. For the CDR3, the DNA is TGTGCCAGCAGCTTAGAACTCACAGGAACAAATCAGCCCCAGCATTTT. V and J are TRBV7-9 and TRBJ1-5, with a possible D match to TRBD1 (5 bases). V gave up 1 base and J gave up 4 bases, with 14 bases separating them. Germline V lookup: CDR1 SEHNR, CDR2 FQNEAQ (reference sequence). This CDR3 region has 16 residues.

The chain employs TRBV6-2 or TRBV6-3 and TRBJ2-7; D possibly corresponds to TRBD1 (5 bases). The V gene lost 6 bases and the J gene lost 2 bases, with 8 bases spanning the gap. CDR1 is MNHEY and CDR2 is SVGEGT in the germline V gene. This CDR3 has 12 amino acids. The CDR3 region has the DNA TGTGCCAGCAGCAGACAGACCTACGAGCAGTACTTC. Protein product: CASSRQTYEQYF.

This chain joins TRBV5-1 and TRBJ1-2; no definite D call. The ends were cut back, 1 base at V and 4 bases at J, with 8 bases in the middle. Germline V CDR1 and CDR2: SGHRS, YFSETQ. This CDR3 has 13 residues. In nucleotides, the CDR3 is TGCGCCAGCAGCTTGACCACAGTCTATGGCTACACCTTC. Its translation is CASSLTTVYGYTF.

V usage is TRBV4-1 and J usage is TRBJ2-3; the match to TRBD2 covers 8 bases. The CDR3 sequence is 15 residues long. Germline V gives CDR1 MGHRA, CDR2 YSYEKL. The V and J ends lost 4 bases and 4 bases, in that order; junction bases with no gene match: 7. DNA for the CDR3: TGCGCCAGCAGCCCTTTTCTAGCGGGCGCAGATACGCAGTATTTT. This sequence encodes CASSPFLAGADTQYF.

The V gene is TRBV9, the J gene TRBJ2-7; 11 nucleotides agree with TRBD2. With V trimmed by 4 bases and J by 2 bases, 8 bases remained unmatched. This CDR3 has 16 amino acids. Looked up from germline, CDR1 is SGDLS and CDR2 is YYNGEE. CDR3 protein: CASSPPGTSGTYEQYF. DNA of the CDR3: TGTGCCAGCAGCCCCCCGGGGACTAGCGGCACCTACGAGCAGTACTTC.

The rearrangement uses TRBV5-1 and TRBJ1-4, with TRBD1 as a possible D gene (5 bases). The CDR3 runs to 17 residues. V lost 4 bases and J lost 4, with 20 bases in between. In germline, CDR1 is SGHRS, CDR2 YFSETQ. The CDR3 DNA follows: TGCGCCAGCAGCCCCGGGACTCACCCTCCCTTTAATGAAAAACTGTTTTTT. It is translated as CASSPGTHPPFNEKLFF.